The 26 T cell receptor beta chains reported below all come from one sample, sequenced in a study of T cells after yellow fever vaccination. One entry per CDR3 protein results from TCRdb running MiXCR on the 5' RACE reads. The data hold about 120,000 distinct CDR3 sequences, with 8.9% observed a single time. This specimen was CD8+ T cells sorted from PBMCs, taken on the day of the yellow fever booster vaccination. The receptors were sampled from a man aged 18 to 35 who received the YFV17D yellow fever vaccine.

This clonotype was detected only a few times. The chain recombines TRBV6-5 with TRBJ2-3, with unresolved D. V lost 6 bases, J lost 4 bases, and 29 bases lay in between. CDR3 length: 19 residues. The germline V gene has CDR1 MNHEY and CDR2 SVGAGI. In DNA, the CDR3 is TGTGCCAGCAGGCCCTCGGCCACGCCAACTATAGCAAGCGCAGATACGCAGTATTTT. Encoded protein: CASRPSATPTIASADTQYF.

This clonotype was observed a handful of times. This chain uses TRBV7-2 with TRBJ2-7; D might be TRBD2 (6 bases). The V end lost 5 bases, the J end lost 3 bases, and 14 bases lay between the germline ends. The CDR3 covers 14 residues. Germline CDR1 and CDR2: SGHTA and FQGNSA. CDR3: CASSPLAGHYEQYF. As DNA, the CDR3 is TGTGCCAGCAGCCCCCTCGCGGGGCACTACGAGCAGTACTTC.

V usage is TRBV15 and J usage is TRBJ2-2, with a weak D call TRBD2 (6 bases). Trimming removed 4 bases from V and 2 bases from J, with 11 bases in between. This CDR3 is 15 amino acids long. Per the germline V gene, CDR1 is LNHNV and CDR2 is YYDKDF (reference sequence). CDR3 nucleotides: TGTGCCACCAGCACCCGGGACTCAAACACCGGGGAGCTGTTTTTT. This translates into CATSTRDSNTGELFF.

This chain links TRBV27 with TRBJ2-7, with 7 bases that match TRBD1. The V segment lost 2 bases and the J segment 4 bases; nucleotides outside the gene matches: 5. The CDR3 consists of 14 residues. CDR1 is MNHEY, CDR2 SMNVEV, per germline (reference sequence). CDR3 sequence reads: CASSLTGAGYEQYF. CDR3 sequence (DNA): TGTGCCAGCAGTTTAACAGGGGCAGGGTACGAGCAGTACTTC.

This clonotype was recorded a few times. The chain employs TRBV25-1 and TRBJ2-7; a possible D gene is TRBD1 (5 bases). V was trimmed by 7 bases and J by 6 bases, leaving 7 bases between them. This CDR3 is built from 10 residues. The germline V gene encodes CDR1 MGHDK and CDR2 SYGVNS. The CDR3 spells CASKGAEQYF. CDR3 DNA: TGTGCCAGCAAAGGGGCCGAGCAGTACTTC.

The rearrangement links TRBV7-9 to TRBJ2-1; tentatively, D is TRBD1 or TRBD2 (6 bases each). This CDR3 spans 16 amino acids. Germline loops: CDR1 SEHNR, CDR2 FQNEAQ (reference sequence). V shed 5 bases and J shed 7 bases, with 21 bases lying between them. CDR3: CASSDTRRGGLNEQFF. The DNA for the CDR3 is TGTGCCAGCAGCGATACCCGCAGGGGAGGCCTTAATGAGCAGTTCTTC.

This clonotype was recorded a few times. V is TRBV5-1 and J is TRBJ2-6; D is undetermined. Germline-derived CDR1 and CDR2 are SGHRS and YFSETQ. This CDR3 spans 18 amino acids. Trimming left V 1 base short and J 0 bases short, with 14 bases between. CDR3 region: CASSLPANRPSGANVLTF. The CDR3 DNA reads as TGCGCCAGCAGCTTGCCAGCAAACCGTCCCTCTGGGGCCAACGTCCTGACTTTC.

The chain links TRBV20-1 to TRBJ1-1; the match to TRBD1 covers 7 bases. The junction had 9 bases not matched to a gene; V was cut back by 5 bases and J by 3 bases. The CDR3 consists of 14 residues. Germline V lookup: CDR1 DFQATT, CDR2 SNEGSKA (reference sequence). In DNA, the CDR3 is TGCAGTGCTCAAGGAGGGGGCAGGCACACTGAAGCTTTCTTT. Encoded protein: CSAQGGGRHTEAFF.

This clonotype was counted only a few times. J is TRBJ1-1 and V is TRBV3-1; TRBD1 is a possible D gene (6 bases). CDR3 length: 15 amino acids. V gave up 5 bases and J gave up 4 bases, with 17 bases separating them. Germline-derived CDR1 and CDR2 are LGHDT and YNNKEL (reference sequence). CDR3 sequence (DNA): TGTGCCAGCAGCTTTCCGCGGGGGCTGGCCACTGAAGCTTTCTTT. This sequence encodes CASSFPRGLATEAFF.

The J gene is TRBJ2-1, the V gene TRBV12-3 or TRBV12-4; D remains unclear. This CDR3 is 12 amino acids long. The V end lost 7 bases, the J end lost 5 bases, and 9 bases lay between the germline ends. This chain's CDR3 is CASTGSDNEQFF. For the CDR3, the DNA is TGTGCCAGCACTGGGTCCGACAATGAGCAGTTCTTC.

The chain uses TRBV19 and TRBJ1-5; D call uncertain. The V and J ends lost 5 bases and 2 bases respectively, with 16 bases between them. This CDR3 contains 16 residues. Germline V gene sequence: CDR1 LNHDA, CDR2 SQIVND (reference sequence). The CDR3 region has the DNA TGTGCCAGTAGTCCTCGTGACCGAGACCGCAATCAGCCCCAGCATTTT. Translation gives CASSPRDRDRNQPQHF.

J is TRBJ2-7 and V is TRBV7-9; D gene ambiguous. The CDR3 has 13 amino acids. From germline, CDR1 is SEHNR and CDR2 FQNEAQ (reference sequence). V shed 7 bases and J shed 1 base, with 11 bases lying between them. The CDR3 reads CASTPDESYEQYV. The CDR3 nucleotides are TGTGCCAGCACCCCGGACGAATCCTACGAGCAGTACGTC.

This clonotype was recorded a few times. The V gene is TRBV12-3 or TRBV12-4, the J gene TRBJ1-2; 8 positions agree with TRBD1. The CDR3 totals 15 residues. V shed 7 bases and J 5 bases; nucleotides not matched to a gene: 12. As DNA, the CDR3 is TGTGCCAGCATACGACGGAGACAGGGGACTTATGGCTACACCTTC. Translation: CASIRRRQGTYGYTF.

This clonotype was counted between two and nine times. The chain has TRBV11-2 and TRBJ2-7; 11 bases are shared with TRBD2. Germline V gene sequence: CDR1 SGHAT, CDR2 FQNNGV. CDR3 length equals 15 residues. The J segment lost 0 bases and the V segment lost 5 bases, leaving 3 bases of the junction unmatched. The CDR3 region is CASSPSGGFSYEQYF. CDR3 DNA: TGTGCCAGCAGCCCTAGCGGGGGGTTCTCCTACGAGCAGTACTTC.

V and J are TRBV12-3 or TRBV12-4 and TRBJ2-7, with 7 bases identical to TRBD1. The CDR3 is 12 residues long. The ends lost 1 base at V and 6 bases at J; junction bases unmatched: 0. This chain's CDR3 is CASSLGTGEQYF. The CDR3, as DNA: TGTGCCAGCAGTTTAGGGACAGGCGAGCAGTACTTC.

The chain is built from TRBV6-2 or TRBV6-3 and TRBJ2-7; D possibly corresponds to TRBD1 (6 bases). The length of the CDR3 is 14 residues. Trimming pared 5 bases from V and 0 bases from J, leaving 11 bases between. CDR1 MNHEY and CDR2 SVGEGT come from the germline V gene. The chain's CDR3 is CASSRRDTSYEQYV. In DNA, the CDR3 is TGTGCCAGCAGTCGCCGGGACACCTCCTACGAGCAGTACGTC.

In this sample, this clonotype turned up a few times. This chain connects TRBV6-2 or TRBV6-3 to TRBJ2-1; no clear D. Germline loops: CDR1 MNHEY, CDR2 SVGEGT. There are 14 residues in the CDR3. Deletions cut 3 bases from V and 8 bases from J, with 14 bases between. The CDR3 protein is CASSYFGQPYEQFF. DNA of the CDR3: TGTGCCAGCAGTTATTTCGGGCAGCCCTATGAGCAGTTCTTC.

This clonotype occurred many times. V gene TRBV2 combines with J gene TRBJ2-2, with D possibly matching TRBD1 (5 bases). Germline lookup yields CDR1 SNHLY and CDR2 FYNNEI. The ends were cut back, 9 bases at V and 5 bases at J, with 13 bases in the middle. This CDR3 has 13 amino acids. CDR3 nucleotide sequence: TGTGCCAGTGGTCAGGGTGGAACCGGGGAGCTGTTTTTT. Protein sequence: CASGQGGTGELFF.

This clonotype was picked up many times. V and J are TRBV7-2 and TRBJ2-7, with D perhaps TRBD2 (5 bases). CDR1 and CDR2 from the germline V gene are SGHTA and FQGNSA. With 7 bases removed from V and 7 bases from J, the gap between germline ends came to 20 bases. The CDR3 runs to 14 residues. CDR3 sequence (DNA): TGTGCCAGCACCTCCGGGGTTTCTCCTAGAGAGCAGTACTTC. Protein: CASTSGVSPREQYF.

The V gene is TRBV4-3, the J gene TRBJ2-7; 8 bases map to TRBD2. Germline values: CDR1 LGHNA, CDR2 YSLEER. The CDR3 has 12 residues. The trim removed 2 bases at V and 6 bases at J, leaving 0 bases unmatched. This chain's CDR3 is CASSQRGGEQYV. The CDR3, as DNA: TGCGCCAGCAGCCAACGGGGGGGCGAGCAGTACGTC.

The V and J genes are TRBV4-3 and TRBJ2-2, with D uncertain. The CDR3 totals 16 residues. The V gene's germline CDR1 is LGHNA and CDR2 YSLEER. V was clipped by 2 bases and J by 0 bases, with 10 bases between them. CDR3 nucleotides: TGCGCCAGCAGCCAAATGGGGTTATCGAACACCGGGGAGCTGTTTTTT. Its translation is CASSQMGLSNTGELFF.

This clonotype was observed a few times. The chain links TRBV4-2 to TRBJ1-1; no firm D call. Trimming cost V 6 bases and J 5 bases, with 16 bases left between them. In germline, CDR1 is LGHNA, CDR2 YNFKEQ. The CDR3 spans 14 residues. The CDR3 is CASRDSGRRTEAFF. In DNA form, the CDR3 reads TGTGCCAGCAGGGACTCGGGTCGTAGGACTGAAGCTTTCTTT.

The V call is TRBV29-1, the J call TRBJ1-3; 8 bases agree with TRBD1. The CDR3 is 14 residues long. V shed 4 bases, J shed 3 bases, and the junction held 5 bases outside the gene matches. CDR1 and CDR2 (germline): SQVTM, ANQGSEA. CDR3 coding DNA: TGCAGCGTTGCCCCAGGGGGCCGTGGAAACACCATATATTTT. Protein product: CSVAPGGRGNTIYF. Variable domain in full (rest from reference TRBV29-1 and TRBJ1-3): SAVISQKPSRDICQRGTSLTIQCQVDSQVTMMFWYRQQPGQSLTLIATANQGSEATYESGFVIDKFPISRPNLTFSTLTVSNMSPEDSSIYLCSVAPGGRGNTIYFGEGSWLTVV.

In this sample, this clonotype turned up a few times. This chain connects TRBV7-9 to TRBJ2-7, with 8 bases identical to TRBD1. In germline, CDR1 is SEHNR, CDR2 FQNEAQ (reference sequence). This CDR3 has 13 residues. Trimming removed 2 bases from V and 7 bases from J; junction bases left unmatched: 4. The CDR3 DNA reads TGTGCCAGCAGCTTATGGACAGGGCATGAGCAGTACTTC. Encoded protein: CASSLWTGHEQYF.

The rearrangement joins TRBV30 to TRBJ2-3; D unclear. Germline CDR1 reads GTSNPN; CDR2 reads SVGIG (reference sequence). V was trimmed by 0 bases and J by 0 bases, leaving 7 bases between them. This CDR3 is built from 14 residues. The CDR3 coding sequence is TGTGCCTGGAGTGTGTGGCCCAGCACAGATACGCAGTATTTT. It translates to CAWSVWPSTDTQYF. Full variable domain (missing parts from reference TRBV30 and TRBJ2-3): SQTIHQWPATLVQPVGSPLSLECTVEGTSNPNLYWYRQAAGRGLQLLFYSVGIGQISSEVPQNLSASRPQDRQFILSSKKLLLSDSGFYLCAWSVWPSTDTQYFGPGTRLTVL.

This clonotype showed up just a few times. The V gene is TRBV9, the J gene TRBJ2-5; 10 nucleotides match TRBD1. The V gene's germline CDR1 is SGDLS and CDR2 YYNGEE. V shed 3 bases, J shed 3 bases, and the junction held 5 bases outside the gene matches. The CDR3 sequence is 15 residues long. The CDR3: CASSAWGTGEETQYF. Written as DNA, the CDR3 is TGTGCCAGCAGCGCATGGGGGACAGGGGAAGAGACCCAGTACTTC.